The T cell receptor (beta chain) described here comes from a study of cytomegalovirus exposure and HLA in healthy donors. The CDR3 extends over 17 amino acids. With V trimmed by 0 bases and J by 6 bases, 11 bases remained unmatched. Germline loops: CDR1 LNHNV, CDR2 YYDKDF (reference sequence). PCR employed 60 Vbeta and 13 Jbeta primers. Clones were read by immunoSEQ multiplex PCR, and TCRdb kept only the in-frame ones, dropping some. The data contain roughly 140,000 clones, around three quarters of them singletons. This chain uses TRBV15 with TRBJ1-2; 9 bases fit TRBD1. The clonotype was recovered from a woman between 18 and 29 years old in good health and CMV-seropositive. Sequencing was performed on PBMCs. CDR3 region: CATSRDGTGQGFHGYTF. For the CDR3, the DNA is TGTGCCACCAGCAGAGATGGGACGGGACAGGGCTTTCATGGCTACACCTTC.